This is a list of T cell receptor beta chains from one sample in a study of identical twins. MiXCR, run by TCRdb on the 5' RACE reads, gives a single entry per CDR3 protein. The table records around 550,000 distinct CDR3 sequences, about 15% of them present only once. This sample was shared with a second study, whose subject was yellow fever vaccine responses in identical twins.

Specimen: CD4+ T cells sorted from blood. Receptors were obtained from a woman between 18 and 29 years old in good health. Each CDR3 is given with its conserved first and last residue. A D gene is named only where the DNA matches it firmly. The size entry is marked missing in some rows and otherwise reads once, few, many or a size class.

>-|TRBJ1-2|-|TRBV4-1
CASSQPSPGTGNYGYTF
TGCGCCAGCAGCCAACCTAGTCCCGGGACGGGAAACTATGGCTACACCTTC
>TRBD1|TRBJ2-5|-|TRBV9
CASSVGGQGYGETQYF
TGTGCCAGCAGCGTAGGGGGACAGGGCTACGGGGAGACCCAGTACTTC
>TRBD2|TRBJ2-1|-|TRBV27
CASSLSGSGSTEQFF
TGTGCCAGCAGTTTATCTGGTAGCGGGAGCACTGAGCAGTTCTTC
>-|TRBJ1-2|few|TRBV25-1
CASSEWEQVLGYTF
TGTGCCAGCAGTGAGTGGGAACAGGTTCTTGGCTACACCTTC
>-|TRBJ2-2|-|TRBV24-1
CATSDTINTGELFF
TGTGCCACCAGTGATACCATAAACACCGGGGAGCTGTTTTTT
>-|TRBJ2-5|-|TRBV28
CASSLAGFNGQETQYF
TGTGCCAGCAGCCTCGCAGGTTTTAACGGCCAAGAGACCCAGTACTTC
>-|TRBJ2-7|many|TRBV28
CASSLPEVVKYEQYF
TGTGCCAGCAGCTTGCCCGAGGTCGTTAAGTACGAGCAGTACTTC
>-|TRBJ1-2|few|TRBV20-1
CSARNQENYGYTF
TGCAGTGCTAGGAACCAGGAGAACTATGGCTACACCTTC
>-|TRBJ2-6|-|TRBV2
CARGQPGANVLTF
TGTGCCAGAGGGCAGCCTGGGGCCAACGTCCTGACTTTC
>TRBD2|TRBJ2-5|-|TRBV5-1
CASSRGGLTSQETQYF
TGCGCCAGCTCACGGGGGGGGCTCACCTCTCAAGAGACCCAGTACTTC
>TRBD1|TRBJ2-5|once|TRBV12-3/TRBV12-4
CASSVGQGSVGETQYF
TGTGCCAGCAGTGTAGGACAGGGCTCGGTGGGGGAGACCCAGTACTTC
>TRBD1|TRBJ1-1|-|TRBV5-1
CASSFQGARTEAFF
TGCGCCAGCAGCTTCCAGGGGGCGCGGACTGAAGCTTTCTTT
>TRBD2|TRBJ2-3|-|TRBV19
CASSSGLEKGTDTQYF
TGTGCCAGTAGTTCGGGACTAGAGAAGGGCACAGATACGCAGTATTTT
>TRBD2|TRBJ2-3|-|TRBV2
CASTISGSTDTQYF
TGTGCCAGCACCATTAGCGGGAGCACAGATACGCAGTATTTT
>-|TRBJ2-6|few|TRBV20-1
CSARKQASGANVLTF
TGCAGTGCTAGAAAACAGGCTTCTGGGGCCAACGTCCTGACTTTC
>TRBD1|TRBJ2-7|-|TRBV12-3/TRBV12-4
CASEQGGSYEQYF
TGTGCCAGCGAACAGGGGGGATCCTACGAGCAGTACTTC
>-|TRBJ2-7|-|TRBV5-1
CASSGMYYEQYF
TGCGCCAGCAGCGGAATGTACTACGAGCAGTACTTC
>-|TRBJ2-1|few|TRBV7-9
CASSSDQYNEQFF
TGTGCCAGCAGCTCTGACCAATACAATGAGCAGTTCTTC
>-|TRBJ2-2|-|TRBV28
CASSFLTNTGELFF
TGTGCCAGCAGTTTTTTGACAAACACCGGGGAGCTGTTTTTT
>-|TRBJ2-1|-|TRBV27
CASSWEGASYNEQFF
TGTGCCAGCAGTTGGGAGGGGGCCTCCTACAATGAGCAGTTCTTC
>-|TRBJ2-2|-|TRBV5-1
CASKTSPGNTGELFF
TGCGCCAGCAAAACTAGTCCAGGGAACACCGGGGAGCTGTTTTTT
>TRBD2|TRBJ2-1|-|TRBV5-1
CASSLRAGTSGDNEQFF
TGCGCCAGCAGCCTCCGCGCCGGGACTAGCGGAGACAATGAGCAGTTCTTC
>TRBD2|TRBJ2-1|-|TRBV3-1
CASSPSLAGGAFNEQFF
TGTGCCAGCAGCCCGTCACTAGCGGGAGGAGCCTTCAATGAGCAGTTCTTC
>-|TRBJ2-5|-|TRBV7-6
CASSPSELSGYETQYF
TGTGCCAGCAGCCCCTCCGAGTTGTCGGGGTACGAGACCCAGTACTTC
>TRBD1|TRBJ1-1|-|TRBV6-1
CASRDQTGGTEAFF
TGTGCCAGCAGAGACCAGACAGGGGGCACTGAAGCTTTCTTT
>TRBD1|TRBJ1-4|few|TRBV6-1
CASGRTGDEKLFF
TGTGCCAGCGGCAGAACAGGGGACGAAAAACTGTTTTTT
>TRBD1|TRBJ2-7|-|TRBV6-5
CASSYSGQGPYEQYF
TGTGCCAGCAGTTACTCGGGACAGGGCCCCTACGAGCAGTACTTC
>TRBD2|TRBJ2-7|few|TRBV12-3/TRBV12-4
CASSRTSDQYEQYF
TGTGCCAGCAGCCGGACTAGCGACCAATACGAGCAGTACTTC
>-|TRBJ2-7|few|TRBV7-9
CASSNDHRDTYEQYF
TGTGCCAGCAGCAACGACCACCGGGACACCTACGAGCAGTACTTC
>TRBD1|TRBJ2-1|many|TRBV24-1
CATSEPGTDNEQFF
TGTGCCACCAGTGAACCCGGGACAGACAATGAGCAGTTCTTC
>-|TRBJ2-5|few|TRBV28
CASSLSTGNQYF
TGTGCCAGCAGTTTATCCACCGGGAACCAGTACTTC
>TRBD1|TRBJ1-2|-|TRBV3-1
CASSQAGARTGYGYTF
TGTGCCAGCAGCCAAGCTGGGGCCCGGACAGGGTATGGCTACACCTTC
>TRBD2|TRBJ2-2|few|TRBV5-6
CASSFRTSGSAGELFF
TGTGCCAGCAGCTTTCGGACTAGCGGGAGTGCCGGGGAGCTGTTTTTT
>TRBD2|TRBJ2-3|-|TRBV28
CASSTRLAGGYTDTQYF
TGTGCCAGCAGTACGCGACTAGCGGGGGGGTACACAGATACGCAGTATTTT
>-|TRBJ2-7|-|TRBV10-3
CAISESGVHEQYF
TGTGCCATCAGTGAGTCAGGGGTCCACGAGCAGTACTTC
>-|TRBJ2-5|few|TRBV6-1
CAASHIPQETQYF
TGTGCCGCTTCACACATTCCCCAAGAGACCCAGTACTTC
>-|TRBJ2-1|-|TRBV7-6
CASSSLSRGSGINEQFF
TGTGCCAGCAGCTCCCTGTCTCGGGGAAGTGGGATCAATGAGCAGTTCTTC
>TRBD1|TRBJ2-7|few|TRBV20-1
CSAISGTGRYEQYF
TGCAGTGCTATCTCCGGGACAGGGAGGTACGAGCAGTACTTC
>TRBD1|TRBJ2-3|-|TRBV12-3/TRBV12-4
CASSRDRASDTQYF
TGTGCCAGCAGTCGGGACAGGGCATCAGATACGCAGTATTTT
>-|TRBJ2-3|-|TRBV7-3
CASSLKLGGGRTDTQYF
TGTGCCAGCAGCTTAAAGTTGGGTGGCGGCCGCACAGATACGCAGTATTTT
>-|TRBJ1-5|-|TRBV12-3/TRBV12-4
CASSLALYSNQPQHF
TGTGCCAGCAGTTTAGCCCTCTATAGCAATCAGCCCCAGCATTTT
>-|TRBJ2-7|-|TRBV29-1
CSVGSDSYEQYF
TGCAGCGTGGGGAGCGATTCCTACGAGCAGTACTTC
>-|TRBJ2-3|few|TRBV3-1
CASSLTDKRQYF
TGTGCCAGCAGCCTGACGGACAAAAGGCAGTATTTT
>-|TRBJ2-7|-|TRBV11-2
CASSLGGEGPGHEQYF
TGTGCCAGCAGCTTAGGAGGTGAGGGGCCTGGGCACGAGCAGTACTTC
>TRBD2|TRBJ2-1|-|TRBV4-1
CASSQDPAAGGPNEQFF
TGCGCCAGCAGCCAAGATCCCGCGGCGGGAGGACCCAATGAGCAGTTCTTC
>-|TRBJ2-7|-|TRBV12-5
CASGLYRETYEQYF
TGTGCTAGTGGTTTGTACAGGGAGACCTACGAGCAGTACTTC
>-|TRBJ1-5|-|TRBV19
CASSIPGSGNQPQHF
TGTGCCAGTAGTATCCCAGGTTCGGGCAATCAGCCCCAGCATTTT
>-|TRBJ1-3|-|TRBV7-2
CASSPTGTGNTIYF
TGTGCCAGCAGCCCAACAGGGACTGGAAACACCATATATTTT
>TRBD2|TRBJ2-5|-|TRBV3-1
CASSQGSRGTQETQYF
TGTGCCAGCAGCCAAGGGTCGCGGGGGACCCAAGAGACCCAGTACTTC
>-|TRBJ2-1|-|TRBV24-1
CATSQSARYNEQFF
TGTGCCACCAGTCAATCGGCCCGCTACAATGAGCAGTTCTTC
>-|TRBJ1-4|-|TRBV7-6
CASSLGGRPGGEKLFF
TGTGCCAGCAGCTTAGGAGGTCGGCCGGGAGGGGAAAAACTGTTTTTT
>-|TRBJ2-2|few|TRBV11-2
CASSPPGRGNTGELFF
TGTGCCAGCAGCCCCCCAGGCAGGGGAAACACCGGGGAGCTGTTTTTT
>TRBD1|TRBJ1-2|few|TRBV6-1
CASSEWGDRARHGYTF
TGTGCCAGCAGTGAATGGGGGGACAGGGCTCGGCATGGCTACACCTTC
>TRBD1|TRBJ1-2|few|TRBV4-1
CASSQDIGQAHYGYTF
TGCGCCAGCAGCCAAGACATAGGACAGGCGCACTATGGCTACACCTTC
>-|TRBJ2-1|few|TRBV6-6
CASRPPENNEQFF
TGTGCCAGCAGACCCCCTGAGAACAATGAGCAGTTCTTC
>-|TRBJ2-1|many|TRBV5-1
CASSGASSYNEQFF
TGCGCCAGTTCGGGGGCTAGCTCCTACAATGAGCAGTTCTTC
>TRBD2|TRBJ2-2|-|TRBV4-1
CASSQDRRERNTGELFF
TGCGCCAGCAGCCAAGATAGGCGGGAGAGGAACACCGGGGAGCTGTTTTTT